This is a list of T cell receptor beta chains from one sample in a study of graft-versus-host responses after intestinal transplantation. TCRdb keeps only in-frame clones here, not all; method: immunoSEQ multiplex PCR. The data show about 69,000 clones, just under 95% seen once. This specimen was bone marrow, taken approximately 700 days after intestinal transplantation. The receptors here all came from a human patient who received an intestinal transplant, so some T cells may come from the graft donor. Each CDR3 is given with its conserved first and last residue. A D gene is named only where the DNA matches it firmly. The size of a clone is reported for some rows only, either as once, few or many, or as a class for expanded clones.

d_call j_call clone_size v_call cdr3_aa cdr3_nt
TRBD2 TRBJ2-3 . TRBV9 CASSPRGGSTDTQYF TGTGCCAGCAGCCCCCGGGGGGGCAGCACAGATACGCAGTATTTT
. TRBJ1-1 . TRBV5-6 CASSLAGVLNTEAFF TGTGCCAGCAGCTTGGCCGGGGTCCTGAACACTGAAGCTTTCTTT
. TRBJ2-7 . TRBV7-9 CASSPDSLSYEQYF TGTGCCAGCAGCCCCGACAGCCTCTCCTACGAGCAGTACTTC
. TRBJ2-5 . TRBV5-1 CASSPRVGQETQYF TGCGCCAGCAGTCCACGTGTCGGGCAAGAGACCCAGTACTTC
. TRBJ1-4 . TRBV30 CAWSVQGANEKLFF TGTGCCTGGAGTGTTCAGGGAGCTAATGAAAAACTGTTTTTT
TRBD2 TRBJ2-5 . TRBV5-1 CASSLDSGGAGEETQYF TGCGCCAGCAGCTTGGATAGCGGGGGGGCTGGCGAAGAGACCCAGTACTTC
. TRBJ1-2 . TRBV7-9 CASSHPPSWSNYGYTF TGTGCCAGCAGCCACCCACCTAGTTGGTCCAACTATGGCTACACCTTC
. TRBJ1-5 . TRBV9 CASSGGGVDQPQHF TGTGCCAGCAGCGGAGGGGGGGTTGATCAGCCCCAGCATTTT
TRBD2 TRBJ2-3 . TRBV15 CATSRGSGADLTDTQYF TGTGCCACCAGCAGAGGTAGCGGGGCGGACCTCACAGATACGCAGTATTTT
. TRBJ2-7 . TRBV11-2 CASSPGTRAKAYEQYF TGTGCCAGCAGCCCTGGGACGAGGGCGAAGGCCTACGAGCAGTACTTC
. TRBJ1-3 . TRBV6-5 CASRHGGNTIYF TGTGCCAGCAGACACGGTGGAAACACCATATATTTT
. TRBJ1-1 once TRBV5-6 CASSLAGTDRNTEAFF TGTGCCAGCAGCTTGGCGGGAACAGACCGGAACACTGAAGCTTTCTTT
. TRBJ2-4 . TRBV27 CASSLRAEAWDIQYF TGTGCCAGCAGTTTAAGGGCGGAAGCGTGGGACATTCAGTACTTC
. TRBJ1-1 . TRBV5-6 CASSLGDRVPLNTEAFF TGTGCCAGCAGCTTGGGTGATAGGGTGCCCCTGAACACTGAAGCTTTCTTT
. TRBJ2-7 . TRBV5-6 CASSTLQVRAGLTYEQYF TGTGCCAGCAGCACCTTACAGGTTAGGGCAGGACTTACCTACGAGCAGTACTTC
. TRBJ1-3 . TRBV25-1 CASSELGSGSGNTIYF TGTGCCAGCAGTGAATTAGGATCAGGTTCTGGAAACACCATATATTTT
. TRBJ2-7 . TRBV6-1 CASSEAPGHTYEQYF TGTGCCAGCAGTGAAGCGCCCGGGCACACCTACGAGCAGTACTTC
. TRBJ1-2 . TRBV6-1 CASSEEGIKLGGRIVYGYTF TGTGCCAGCAGTGAGGAGGGGATTAAGCTGGGGGGGAGGATTGTCTATGGCTACACCTTC
TRBD1 TRBJ1-1 . TRBV28 CASKGADKNTEAFF TGTGCCAGCAAGGGGGCAGACAAGAACACTGAAGCTTTCTTT
. TRBJ1-4 . TRBV2 CASSEEGTALGGEEKLFF TGTGCCAGCAGCGAAGAAGGCACGGCCCTCGGGGGTGAGGAAAAACTGTTTTTT
. TRBJ2-7 . TRBV6-5 CASTPGLSYEQYF TGTGCCAGCACTCCTGGACTATCCTACGAGCAGTACTTC
. TRBJ1-1 . TRBV19 CASNLGGTEAFF TGTGCCAGTAATTTGGGGGGCACTGAAGCTTTCTTT